This T cell receptor (beta chain) was recorded in a study of blood T cell repertoires in COVID-19. Background on the study: Collection of acute and convalescent COVID-19 samples took place in the United States, Italy and Spain. PBMCs, B-cell-depleted T cells, or T cells provided the cDNA or gDNA that made up the material.

Germline V gene data show CDR1 as LGHDT and CDR2 as YNNKEL (reference sequence). The CDR3 sequence is 16 residues long. V was shortened by 0 bases and J by 3 bases, with 12 bases between the two germline ends. Per the original methods: Counts of nucleated cells, estimated from reference gene primer amplification, were obtained. Produced via immunoSEQ multiplex PCR; TCRdb's table is partial and in-frame only. V, J and clone size are those of that table, while D and trimming were read from the DNA. The sample records approximately 70,000 clones, around nine tenths being singletons. The V and J genes are TRBV3-1 (or the pseudogene TRBV3-2) and TRBJ2-1; a weak D match, TRBD2 (6 bases). This clonotype was sampled from a woman aged 18-35 years with acute or convalescent COVID-19. The sample was peripheral blood. The CDR3 bases are TGTGCCAGCAGCCAAGATTTCGGGGGTAACTACAATGAGCAGTTCTTC. This codes for CASSQDFGGNYNEQFF.